The subject of this entry is one T cell receptor beta chain. Its antigen is currently not known. No quality values exist for individual bases; no much larger clone is one base distant. Repertoires were sampled multiple times during chemoradiotherapy, which allowed clonal expansion in the tumor microenvironment to be followed. Receptors were amplified or captured by the immunoSEQ multiplex PCR assay. In TCRdb, the immuneACCESS table is reduced to in-frame sequences with V and J assigned. These tables do not hold every clone; where another copy was compared, an unresolved V gene accounts for under half, and the others remain unexplained. This sample has 3,200 or so clones in its table, and 89% of those were observed once. The biggest ten clones account for approximately 3.3% of the sample. This sample was taken from a study of chemoradiotherapy in HPV16-positive cancers (dated 2022 in TCRdb). About the full investigation: Using functional T-cell assays on cells from a couple of HPV16-positive patients, the researchers defined candidate HPV-specific T-cell clones and common TCR motifs. Next, the candidate HPV-specific TCRs and motifs were followed in TCR repertoires from around 92 patients with HPV-related cancers. The study asked whether T-cell immunity to the HPV oncoproteins E6 and E7 changes during chemoradiotherapy and whether this immunity affects survival.

The study at large found these results: Expansion of candidate HPV-specific clones and E7-related TCR motifs was observed in the tumor microenvironment during treatment, whereas no such expansion was observed for non-HPV-specific T cells. In HPV16-positive patients, expansion of HPV-responsive T cells during chemoradiotherapy was found to be associated with improved recurrence-free survival. The survival association was reported for HPV16-positive patients, and the functional definition of HPV-specific T cells was derived from only a couple of HPV16-positive patients.

CDR3 length: 17 amino acids, cysteine to phenylalanine. The read is trimmed to its CDR3 DNA, 51 bases read in frame from base 1. CDR1 SGHDN and CDR2 FVKESK were looked up in the germline V gene. V loses 4 bases of germline sequence and J loses 5 bases, and the interval between the two ends is 23 bases. This TCR was recovered from a human donor with HPV-associated anogenital cancer. Rearrangement joined TRBV14 to TRBJ1-1; the D gene is perhaps TRBD1, on 6 matching bases. Sequencing used tumor tissue, obtained from a patient who underwent chemoradiotherapy. This receptor carries the CDR3 CASSPGGTYLGRTEAFF. Read as DNA, the sequence is TGTGCCAGCAGCCCCGGGGGCACCTATCTTGGGCGGACTGAAGCTTTCTTT.